This T cell receptor (beta chain) was retrieved from a study of blood T cell repertoires in COVID-19. Study information: Sample material is recorded as cDNA or gDNA derived from T cells, B-cell-depleted T cells, or PBMCs.

In the authors' methods: Researchers report that nucleated cell counts were estimated from reference gene primer amplification. TCRdb's table, derived via immunoSEQ multiplex PCR, lists solely in-frame clones and lacks some. V, J and clone size were drawn from that table, and D and trimming were deduced from the DNA. The sample lists around 400,000 clones, roughly 87% seen once, with 5% to 5.5% in the top ten. V dropped 3 bases and J dropped 0 bases, with 12 bases sitting between them. Germline CDR1 is KGHSH and CDR2 is LQKENI. The CDR3 spans 16 residues. In Cohort 3, a recovered donor had either two negative PCRs, clearance, or symptom resolution. This clone was observed a single time.

This sequence joins TRBV18 and TRBJ1-3; TRBD1 is a possible D gene (6 bases). The source is a woman between 45 and 65 years old who had recovered from COVID-19. Sequencing was performed on PBMCs or T cells enriched from blood (not recorded which). CDR3 region: CASSPWTDYSGNTIYF. Written as DNA, the CDR3 is TGTGCCAGCTCACCCTGGACAGACTACTCTGGAAACACCATATATTTT.